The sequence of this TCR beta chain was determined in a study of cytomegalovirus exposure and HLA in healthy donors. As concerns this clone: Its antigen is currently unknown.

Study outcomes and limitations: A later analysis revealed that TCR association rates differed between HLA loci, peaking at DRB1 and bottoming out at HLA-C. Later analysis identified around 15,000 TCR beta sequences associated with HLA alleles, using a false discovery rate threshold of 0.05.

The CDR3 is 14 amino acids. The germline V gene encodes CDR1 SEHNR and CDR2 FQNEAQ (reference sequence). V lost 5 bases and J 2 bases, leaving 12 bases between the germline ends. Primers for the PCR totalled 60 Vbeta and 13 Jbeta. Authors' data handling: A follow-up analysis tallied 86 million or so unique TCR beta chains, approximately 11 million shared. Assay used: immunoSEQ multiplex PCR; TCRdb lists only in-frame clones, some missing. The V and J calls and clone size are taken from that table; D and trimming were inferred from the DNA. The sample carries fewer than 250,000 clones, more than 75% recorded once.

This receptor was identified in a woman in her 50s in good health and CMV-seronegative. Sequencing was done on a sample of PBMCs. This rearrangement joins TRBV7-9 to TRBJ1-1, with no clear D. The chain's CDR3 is CASSREMTNTEAFF. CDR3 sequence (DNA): TGTGCCAGCAGCCGGGAGATGACTAACACTGAAGCTTTCTTT.